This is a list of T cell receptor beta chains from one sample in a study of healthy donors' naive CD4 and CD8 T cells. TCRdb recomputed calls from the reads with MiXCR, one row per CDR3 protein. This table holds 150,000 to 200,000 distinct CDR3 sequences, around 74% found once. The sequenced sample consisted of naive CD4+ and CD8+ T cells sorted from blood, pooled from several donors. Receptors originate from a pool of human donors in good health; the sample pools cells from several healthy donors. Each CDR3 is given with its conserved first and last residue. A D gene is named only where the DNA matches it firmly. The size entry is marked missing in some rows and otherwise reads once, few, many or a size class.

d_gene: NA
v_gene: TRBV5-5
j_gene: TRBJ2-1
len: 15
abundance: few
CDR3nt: TGTGCCAGCAGCCGCACCGGGACACTCTACAATGAGCAGTTCTTC
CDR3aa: CASSRTGTLYNEQFF

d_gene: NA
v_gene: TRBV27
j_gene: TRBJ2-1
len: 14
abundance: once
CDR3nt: TGTGCCAGCAGTTTATTGGGTTCCCCGGGTGAGCAGTTCTTC
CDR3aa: CASSLLGSPGEQFF

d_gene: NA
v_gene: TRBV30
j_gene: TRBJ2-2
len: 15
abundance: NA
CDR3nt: TGTGCCTGGAGTGTATTGGGGTATAACACCGGGGAGCTGTTTTTT
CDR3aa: CAWSVLGYNTGELFF

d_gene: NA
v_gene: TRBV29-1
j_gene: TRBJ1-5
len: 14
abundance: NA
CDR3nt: TGCAGCGTGAGCGACCCGGGCTTGAATCAGCCCCAGCATTTT
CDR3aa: CSVSDPGLNQPQHF

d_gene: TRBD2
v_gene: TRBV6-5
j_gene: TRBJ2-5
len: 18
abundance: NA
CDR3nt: TGTGCCAGCAGTTACTCGATCACCGGACTAGCCTATCAAGAGACCCAGTACTTC
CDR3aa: CASSYSITGLAYQETQYF

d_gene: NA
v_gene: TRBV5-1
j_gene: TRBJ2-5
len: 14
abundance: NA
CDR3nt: TGCGCCAGCAGCTTGGAAAGCAGGGGACAGACCCAGTACTTC
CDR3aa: CASSLESRGQTQYF

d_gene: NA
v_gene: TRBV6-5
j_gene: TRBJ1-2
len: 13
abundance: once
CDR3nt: TGTGCCAGCAGTTACTCGAGGGTGGGCGGCTACACCTTC
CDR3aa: CASSYSRVGGYTF

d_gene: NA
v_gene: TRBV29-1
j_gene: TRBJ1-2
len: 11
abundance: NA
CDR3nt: TGCAGCGTCCCCGAAGGAGTAGGCTACACCTTC
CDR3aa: CSVPEGVGYTF

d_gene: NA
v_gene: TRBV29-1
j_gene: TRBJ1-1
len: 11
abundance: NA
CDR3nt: TGCAGCTTTACAGAGAACACTGAAGCTTTCTTT
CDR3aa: CSFTENTEAFF

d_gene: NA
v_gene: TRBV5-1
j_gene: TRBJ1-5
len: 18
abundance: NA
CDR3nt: TGCGCCAGCAGCTTGGTAGTCCCCAGGAATTATAGCAATCAGCCCCAGCATTTT
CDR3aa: CASSLVVPRNYSNQPQHF

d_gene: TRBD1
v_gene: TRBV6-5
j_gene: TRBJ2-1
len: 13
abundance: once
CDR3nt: TGTGCCAGCAGGGGGACAGGAACGAATGAGCAGTTCTTC
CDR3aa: CASRGTGTNEQFF

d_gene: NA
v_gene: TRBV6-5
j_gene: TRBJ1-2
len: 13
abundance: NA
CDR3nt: TGTGCCAGCAGTTACGGGGCAGGCTATGGCTACACCTTC
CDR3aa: CASSYGAGYGYTF

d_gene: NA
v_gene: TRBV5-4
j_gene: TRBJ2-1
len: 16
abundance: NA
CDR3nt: TGTGCCAGCAGCTTGCTAGGTAGACCATCCTACAATGAGCAGTTCTTC
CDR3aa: CASSLLGRPSYNEQFF

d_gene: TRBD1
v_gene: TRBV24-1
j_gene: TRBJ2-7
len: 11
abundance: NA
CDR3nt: TGTGCCACCAGTGACGGACAGGGCCTGTACTTC
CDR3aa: CATSDGQGLYF

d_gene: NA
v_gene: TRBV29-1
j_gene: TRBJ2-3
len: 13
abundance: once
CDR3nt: TGCAGCGTTGATGGGCAGGGCACAGATACGCAGTATTTT
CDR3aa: CSVDGQGTDTQYF

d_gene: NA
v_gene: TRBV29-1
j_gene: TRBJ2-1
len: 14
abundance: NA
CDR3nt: TGCAGCGTTGGATTACTCCGAACAACTGATGAGCAGTTCTTC
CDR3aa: CSVGLLRTTDEQFF

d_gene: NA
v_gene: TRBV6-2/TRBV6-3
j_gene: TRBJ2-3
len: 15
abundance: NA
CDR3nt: TGTGCCAGCAGAGTTACAGGGTTTTCGGCAGATACGCAGTATTTT
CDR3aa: CASRVTGFSADTQYF

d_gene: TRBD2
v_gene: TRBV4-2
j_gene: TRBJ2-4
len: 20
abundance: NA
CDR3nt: TGTGCCAGCAGCCGCCCACATGGGACTAGCGGGACCGGGTGGGTAAACATTCAGTACTTC
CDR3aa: CASSRPHGTSGTGWVNIQYF

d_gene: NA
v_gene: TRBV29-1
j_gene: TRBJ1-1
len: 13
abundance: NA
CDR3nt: TGCAGCGTTGTTAAAAGCTTGAACACTGAAGCTTTCTTT
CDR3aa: CSVVKSLNTEAFF

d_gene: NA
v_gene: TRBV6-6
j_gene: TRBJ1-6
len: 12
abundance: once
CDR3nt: TGTGCCAGCAAAACAGGGAACTCACCCCTCCACTTT
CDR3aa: CASKTGNSPLHF

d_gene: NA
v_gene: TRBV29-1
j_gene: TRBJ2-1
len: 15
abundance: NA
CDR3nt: TGCAGCGTTGGAACCTTCTGGGCGAATTTCAATGAGCAGTTCTTC
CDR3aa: CSVGTFWANFNEQFF

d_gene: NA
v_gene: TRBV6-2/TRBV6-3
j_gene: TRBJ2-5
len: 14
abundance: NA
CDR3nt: TGTGCCAGCAGTTACCGGCGGTTCCAAGAGACCCAGTACTTC
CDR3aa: CASSYRRFQETQYF

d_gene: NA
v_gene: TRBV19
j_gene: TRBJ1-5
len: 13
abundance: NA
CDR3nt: TGTGCCAGTATGGACCCTCGGCGTCGGGCCCAGCATTTT
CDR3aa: CASMDPRRRAQHF

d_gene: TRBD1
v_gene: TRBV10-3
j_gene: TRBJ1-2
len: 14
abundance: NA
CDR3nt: TGTGCCATCAGCGGGACAGGCGACCACTATGGCTACACCTTC
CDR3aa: CAISGTGDHYGYTF

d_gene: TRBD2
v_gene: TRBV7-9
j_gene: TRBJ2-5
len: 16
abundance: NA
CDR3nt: TGTGCCAGCAGCCTGGGGACTAGCGGGACCCAAGAGACCCAGTACTTC
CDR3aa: CASSLGTSGTQETQYF

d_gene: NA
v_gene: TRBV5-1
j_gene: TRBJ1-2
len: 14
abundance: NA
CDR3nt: TGTGCCAGCAGCTTCTCCGACACCGTCTATGGCTACACCTTC
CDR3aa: CASSFSDTVYGYTF

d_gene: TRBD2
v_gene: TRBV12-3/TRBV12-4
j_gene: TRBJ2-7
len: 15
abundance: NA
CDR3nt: TGTGCCAGCAGCACCACTAGCGGGGGGACCTACGAGCAGTACTTC
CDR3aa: CASSTTSGGTYEQYF

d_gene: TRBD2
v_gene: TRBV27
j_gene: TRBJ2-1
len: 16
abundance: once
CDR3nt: TGTGCCAGCAGTTTTGACCTGCAGGGAGGGAGAACTGAGCAGTTCTTC
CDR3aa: CASSFDLQGGRTEQFF

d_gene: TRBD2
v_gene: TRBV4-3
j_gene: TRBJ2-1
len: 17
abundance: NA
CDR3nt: TGCGCCAGCAGCCGGGCCCCGGGACTAGCGGGAGAGGATGAGCAGTTCTTC
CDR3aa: CASSRAPGLAGEDEQFF

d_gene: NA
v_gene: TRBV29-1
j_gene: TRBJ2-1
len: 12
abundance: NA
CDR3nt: TGCAGCGATGGACAGGGAGGGAATGAGCAGTTCTTC
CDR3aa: CSDGQGGNEQFF

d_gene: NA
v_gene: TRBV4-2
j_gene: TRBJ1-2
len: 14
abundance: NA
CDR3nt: TGTGCCAGCAGCCAAGATGAAGGATCCTATGGCTACACCTTC
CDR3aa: CASSQDEGSYGYTF

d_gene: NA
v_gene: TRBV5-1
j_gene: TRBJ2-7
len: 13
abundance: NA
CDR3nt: TGCGCCAGCAGCCCCGAGAATGGAGACGAGCAGTACTTC
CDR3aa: CASSPENGDEQYF

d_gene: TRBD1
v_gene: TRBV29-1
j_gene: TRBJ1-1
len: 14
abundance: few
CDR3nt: TGCAGCGTTGAAGAACAGGGGATGGACACTGAAGCTTTCTTT
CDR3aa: CSVEEQGMDTEAFF

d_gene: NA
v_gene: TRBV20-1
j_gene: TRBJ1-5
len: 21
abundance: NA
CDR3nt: TGCAGTGCTAGAGATGGGACGGCAGTCGCTGGCGGGGGGTATAGCAATCAGCCCCAGCATTTT
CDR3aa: CSARDGTAVAGGGYSNQPQHF

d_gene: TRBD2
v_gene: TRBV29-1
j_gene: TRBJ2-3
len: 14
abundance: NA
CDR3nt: TGCAGCGTTCTGAGAGGCGGGAGGACAGATACGCAGTATTTT
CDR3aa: CSVLRGGRTDTQYF

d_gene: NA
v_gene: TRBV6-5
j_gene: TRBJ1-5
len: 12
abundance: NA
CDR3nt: TGTGCCAGCAGTGAGTTAAGAGGGCCCCAGCATTTT
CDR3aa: CASSELRGPQHF

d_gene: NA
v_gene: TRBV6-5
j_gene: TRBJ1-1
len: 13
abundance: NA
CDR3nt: TGTGCCAGCAGTCCGGACAGCAACACTGAAGCTTTCTTT
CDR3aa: CASSPDSNTEAFF

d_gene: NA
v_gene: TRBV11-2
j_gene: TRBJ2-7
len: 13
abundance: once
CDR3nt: TGTGCCAGCAGCCCCGACCCTGCCTACGAGCAGTACTTC
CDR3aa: CASSPDPAYEQYF

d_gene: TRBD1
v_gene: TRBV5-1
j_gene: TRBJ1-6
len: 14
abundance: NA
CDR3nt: TGCGCCAGCAGCTCCGGGACAGTGAATTCACCCCTCCACTTT
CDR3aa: CASSSGTVNSPLHF

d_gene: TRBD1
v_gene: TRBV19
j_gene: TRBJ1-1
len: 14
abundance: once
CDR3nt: TGTGCCAGTAGTCGGGACAGCCCTTTCACTGAAGCTTTCTTT
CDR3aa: CASSRDSPFTEAFF

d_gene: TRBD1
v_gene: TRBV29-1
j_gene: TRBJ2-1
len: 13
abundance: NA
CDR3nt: TGCAGCGTTGAGGACAGGGTTTGGAATGAGCAGTTCTTC
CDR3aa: CSVEDRVWNEQFF

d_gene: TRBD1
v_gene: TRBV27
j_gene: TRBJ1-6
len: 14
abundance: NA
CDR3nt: TGTGCCAGCAGTGACAGGGGGCTGAAGTCACCCCTCCACTTT
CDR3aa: CASSDRGLKSPLHF

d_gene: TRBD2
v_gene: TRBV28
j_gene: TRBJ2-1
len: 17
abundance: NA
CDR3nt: TGTGCCAGCAGTTTGGGCTTAGCGGGGGGAATGTACAATGAGCAGTTCTTC
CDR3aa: CASSLGLAGGMYNEQFF

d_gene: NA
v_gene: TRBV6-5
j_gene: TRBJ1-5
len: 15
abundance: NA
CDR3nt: TGTGCCAGCAGTTACGGGACGGGAAACAATCAGCCCCAGCATTTT
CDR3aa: CASSYGTGNNQPQHF

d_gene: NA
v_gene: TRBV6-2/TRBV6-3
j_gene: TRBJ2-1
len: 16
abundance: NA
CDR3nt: TGTGCCAGCAAAAGTGGTGTCCCTGGGACCTACAATGAGCAGTTCTTC
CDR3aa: CASKSGVPGTYNEQFF

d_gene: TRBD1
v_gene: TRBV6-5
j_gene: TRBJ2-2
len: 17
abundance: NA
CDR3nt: TGTGCCAGCAGTTACGAACAGGGGGCCTATCACACCGGGGAGCTGTTTTTT
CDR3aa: CASSYEQGAYHTGELFF

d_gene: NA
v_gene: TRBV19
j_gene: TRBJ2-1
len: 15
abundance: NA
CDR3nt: TGTGCCAGTAGTCCCTGGGGACAAGAGGAAAATGAGCAGTTCTTC
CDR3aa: CASSPWGQEENEQFF

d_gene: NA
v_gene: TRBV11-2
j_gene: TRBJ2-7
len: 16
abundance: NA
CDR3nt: TGTGCCAGCAGCGGAGCGGCTAGCGTGACACCCTACGAGCAGTACTTC
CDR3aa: CASSGAASVTPYEQYF

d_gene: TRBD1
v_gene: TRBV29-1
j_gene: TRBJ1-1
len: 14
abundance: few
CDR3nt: TGCAGCGGGGTTGGCACAGGGGGGTGGACTGAAGCTTTCTTT
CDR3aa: CSGVGTGGWTEAFF

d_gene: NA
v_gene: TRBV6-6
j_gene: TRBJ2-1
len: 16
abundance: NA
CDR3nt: TGTGCCAGCCGTACCCCCGGAGGCAGCTCCTACAATGAGCAGTTCTTC
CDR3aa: CASRTPGGSSYNEQFF

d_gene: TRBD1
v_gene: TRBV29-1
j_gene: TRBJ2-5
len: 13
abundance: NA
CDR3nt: TGCAGCGCCCGGGACAGATTACAAGAGACCCAGTACTTC
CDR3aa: CSARDRLQETQYF

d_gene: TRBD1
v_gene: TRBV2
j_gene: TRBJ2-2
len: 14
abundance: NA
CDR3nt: TGTGCCAGCAGGACAGGGGCGAGCACCGGGGAGCTGTTTTTT
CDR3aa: CASRTGASTGELFF

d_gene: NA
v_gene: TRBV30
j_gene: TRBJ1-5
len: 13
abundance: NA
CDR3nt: TGTGCCTGGAATACAGGGCGATTGGGGACCCAGCATTTT
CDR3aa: CAWNTGRLGTQHF

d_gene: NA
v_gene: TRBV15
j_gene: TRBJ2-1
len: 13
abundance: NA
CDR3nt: TGTGCCACCAGCCTAGCTTCCTACAATGAGCAGTTCTTC
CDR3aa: CATSLASYNEQFF

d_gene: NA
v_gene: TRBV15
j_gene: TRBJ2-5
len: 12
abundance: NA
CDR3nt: TGTGCCACCAGCGTCGGGGAGGAGACCCAGTACTTC
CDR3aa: CATSVGEETQYF

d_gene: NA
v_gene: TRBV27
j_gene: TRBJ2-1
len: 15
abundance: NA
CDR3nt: TGTGCCAGCAGTTTAGGGGCGAACTCCTACAATGAGCAGTTCTTC
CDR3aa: CASSLGANSYNEQFF

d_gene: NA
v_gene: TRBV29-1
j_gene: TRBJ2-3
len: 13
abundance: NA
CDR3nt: TGCAGCGTTGTCGTCACCTTGCTAGATACGCAGTATTTT
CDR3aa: CSVVVTLLDTQYF

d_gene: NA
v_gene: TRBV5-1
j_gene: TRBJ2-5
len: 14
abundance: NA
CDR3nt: TGCGCCAGCAGCTACACCGGGGGTCAAGAGACCCAGTACTTC
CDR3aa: CASSYTGGQETQYF

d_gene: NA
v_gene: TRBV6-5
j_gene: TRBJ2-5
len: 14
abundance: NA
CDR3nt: TGTGCCAGCAGTTACTCTGACAGCCAAGAGACCCAGTACTTC
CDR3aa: CASSYSDSQETQYF

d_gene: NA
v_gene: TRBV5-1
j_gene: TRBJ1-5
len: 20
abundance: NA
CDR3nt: TGCGCCAGCAGCTTGGACAGATCGCTTTACGTAGACTATAGCAATCAGCCCCAGCATTTT
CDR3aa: CASSLDRSLYVDYSNQPQHF